A selection of T cell receptor beta chains follows, all from one sample in a study of T cell responses to AZD1222 COVID-19 vaccine. Here immunoSEQ multiplex PCR was the method, and the copy in TCRdb shows in-frame clones only, minus some. Among more than 100,000 clones listed, approximately 85% were seen once. The sequences come from peripheral blood, collected on day 0 of AZD1222 vaccination. The receptors were sampled from an adult in good health. Each CDR3 is given with its conserved first and last residue. D genes are given only for firm matches. Not all rows give a size; the values are once, few, many and, for expanded clones, a class.

D,J,V,size,DNA,CDR3
.,TRBJ1-2,TRBV11-2,.,TGTGCCAGCAGCTTAGGGGAAAGGGATGGCTACACCTTC,CASSLGERDGYTF
.,TRBJ2-2,TRBV30,.,TGTGCCTGGATCCGAGACGGTCCCGGGGAGCTGTTTTTT,CAWIRDGPGELFF
TRBD1,TRBJ1-6,TRBV28,few,TGTGCCAGCAGTACAACGAGACAGGGGAATTCACCCCTCCACTTT,CASSTTRQGNSPLHF
.,TRBJ1-4,TRBV5-1,.,TGCGCCAGCAGCTTGGGTGATTCGGATGAAAAACTGTTTTTT,CASSLGDSDEKLFF
.,TRBJ2-5,TRBV7-2,.,TGTGCCACCGCCCGGAGGGACCAAGAGACCCAGTACTTC,CATARRDQETQYF
.,TRBJ1-1,TRBV27,.,TGTGCCAGCAGTTTTTCAGCGAACACTGAAGCTTTCTTT,CASSFSANTEAFF
.,TRBJ2-7,TRBV30,.,TGTGCCTGGAGTCGCCGGGACGAGCAGTACTTC,CAWSRRDEQYF
.,TRBJ2-7,TRBV5-6,.,TGTGCCAGCAGCTTCTTAGCGGCCTACGAGCAGTACTTC,CASSFLAAYEQYF
TRBD2,TRBJ2-5,TRBV3-1/TRBV3-2,medium-sized,TGTGCCAGCAGCTTTACCGGGACTAGCGAGGAGACCCAGTACTTC,CASSFTGTSEETQYF
.,TRBJ1-5,TRBV4-1,.,TGCGCCAGCAGCCAAGATCGGTTGAATCAGCCCCAGCATTTT,CASSQDRLNQPQHF
.,TRBJ2-7,TRBV11-3,many,TGTGCCAGCAGCTTAGCCCTCGCTGGGAAACCGTACTTC,CASSLALAGKPYF
.,TRBJ1-1,TRBV21-1,.,TGTGCCAGCAGCAAAGCGCTGAGATTCGTGGGGGAGGCTGAAGCTTTCTTT,CASSKALRFVGEAEAFF
TRBD1,TRBJ2-3,TRBV3-1/TRBV3-2,.,TGTGCCAGCAGCCAAGCCTCAGGGGGCTGGGCAGATACGCAGTATTTT,CASSQASGGWADTQYF
.,TRBJ2-7,TRBV28,.,TGTGCCAGCAGTTTATGGGCAGGGGGGCTGGGGCAGTACTTC,CASSLWAGGLGQYF
TRBD2,TRBJ2-7,TRBV28,few,TGTGCCAGCGCGGGGGGGGCCAGCTCCTACGAGCAGTACTTC,CASAGGASSYEQYF
.,TRBJ1-2,TRBV28,.,TGTGCCAGCAGACTCCACCGGGACTATGGCTACACCTTC,CASRLHRDYGYTF
TRBD1,TRBJ1-1,TRBV2,.,TGTGCCAGCAGAGGACTAAACAGGGGGCAGTCGATGAACACTGAAGCTTTCTTT,CASRGLNRGQSMNTEAFF
.,TRBJ1-1,TRBV19,.,TGTGCCAGTAGTATAAGTCGGTGGGCTTTCTTT,CASSISRWAFF
TRBD2,TRBJ2-1,TRBV29-1,.,TGCAGCGTTGCTACTAGCGGGGGGGCCACGGATGAGCAGTTCTTC,CSVATSGGATDEQFF
TRBD1,TRBJ1-1,TRBV19,medium-sized,TGTGCCAGTAGGGAAGCAGGGGGATTGATGAACACTGAAGCTTTCTTT,CASREAGGLMNTEAFF
TRBD1,TRBJ2-1,TRBV6-4,once,TGTGCCAGCAGTGCCGGACAGGGTGGCAATGAGCAGTTCTTC,CASSAGQGGNEQFF
TRBD1,TRBJ2-7,TRBV10-3,.,TGTGCCATCAGACCGGGACAGGGATCCTACGAGCAGTACTTC,CAIRPGQGSYEQYF
TRBD1,TRBJ2-7,TRBV7-9,once,TGTGCCAGCAGCGGCGGACAGGGGGTATCCTACGAGCAGTACTTC,CASSGGQGVSYEQYF
.,TRBJ2-4,TRBV7-2,.,TGTGCCAGCAGCTTAGGGGGGGAAAACATTCAGTACTTC,CASSLGGENIQYF
.,TRBJ1-4,TRBV14,.,TGTGCCAGCAGCCAAGTTGGGCGGTCAACTAATGAAAAACTGTTTTTT,CASSQVGRSTNEKLFF
.,TRBJ2-7,TRBV2,.,TGTGCCAGCACCTATCAACAATGGCAGTACTTC,CASTYQQWQYF
.,TRBJ2-7,TRBV28,.,TGTGCCAGCAGTTTCGGGAGCTCCTACGAGCAGTACTTC,CASSFGSSYEQYF
.,TRBJ1-1,TRBV19,.,TGTGCCAGTAGGTTGAGGCAAAGGGGTATGAACACTGAAGCTTTCTTT,CASRLRQRGMNTEAFF
.,TRBJ1-6,TRBV28,.,TGTGCCAGCAAGGACAGCCATAATTCACCCCTCCACTTT,CASKDSHNSPLHF
TRBD1,TRBJ2-7,TRBV5-1,.,TGCGCCAGCAGGCCCGACAGGGGTGAATCCTACGAGCAGTACTTC,CASRPDRGESYEQYF
.,TRBJ1-6,TRBV5-1,.,TGCGCCAGCAGCTTGGTGGGGGGGTCACCCCTCCACTTT,CASSLVGGSPLHF
.,TRBJ1-2,TRBV10-3,.,TGTGCCATCTGGAGTTATGGCTACACCTTC,CAIWSYGYTF
TRBD1,TRBJ2-2,TRBV10-1,.,TGCGCCAGCAGAGATGATCCGGGACAGGGACAATGCATAAAGGGGGAGCTGTTTTTT,CASRDDPGQGQCIKGELFF
.,TRBJ1-5,TRBV19,.,TGTGCCAGTAGTATTTTGCCCCTGGGAGGGCGAGCCAATCAGCCCCAGCATTTT,CASSILPLGGRANQPQHF
TRBD2,TRBJ2-2,TRBV5-1,.,TGCGCCAGCAGCTCGGGGGGGACGGCGAACACCGGGGAGCTGTTTTTT,CASSSGGTANTGELFF
.,TRBJ1-3,TRBV24-1,.,TGTGCCACCAGTGATTTGAAGAACACCATATATTTT,CATSDLKNTIYF
.,TRBJ1-5,TRBV19,.,TGTGCCAGTAGTACCATAGGAGGGCAGCCCCAGCATTTT,CASSTIGGQPQHF
.,TRBJ1-4,TRBV28,few,TGTGCCAGCAGTCCTACCCCGGGGCTGGATAATGAAAAACTGTTTTTT,CASSPTPGLDNEKLFF
.,TRBJ2-1,TRBV5-1,.,TGCGCCAGCAGCTTGGACAGAGCTCACAATGAGCAGTTCTTC,CASSLDRAHNEQFF
.,TRBJ1-5,TRBV5-6,.,TGTGCCAGCAGCTTGGCCGGGGGGTTCGGTCAGCCCCAGCATTTT,CASSLAGGFGQPQHF
.,TRBJ1-2,TRBV27,.,TGTGCCAGCAGGATCAATCAGGCATTTGGCTACACCTTC,CASRINQAFGYTF
.,TRBJ1-1,TRBV6-5,.,TGTGCCAGCAGTTCGACAGGTTGGACTGAAGCTTTCTTT,CASSSTGWTEAFF
.,TRBJ2-5,TRBV5-4,.,TGTGCCAGCAGCTTACGCAGAGGGTTTGAGACCCAGTACTTC,CASSLRRGFETQYF
.,TRBJ1-2,TRBV5-1,.,TGCGCCAGCAGCTACGCCGGGGAGGGGGGCTACACCTTC,CASSYAGEGGYTF
TRBD1,TRBJ2-2,TRBV24-1,.,TGTGCCACAGGACAGGGAGGACCGGGGGAGCTGTTTTTT,CATGQGGPGELFF
.,TRBJ1-1,TRBV7-2,.,TGTGCCAGCAGCTTCCGACGTAACACTGAAGCTTTCTTT,CASSFRRNTEAFF
.,TRBJ1-1,TRBV30,.,TGTGCCTGGAGTGGGGGACCGGGAACTTTCTTT,CAWSGGPGTFF
TRBD2,TRBJ2-7,TRBV11-3,.,TGTGCCAGCAGCTCCGCCAGCGGGGGCTCCTACGAGCAGTACTTC,CASSSASGGSYEQYF